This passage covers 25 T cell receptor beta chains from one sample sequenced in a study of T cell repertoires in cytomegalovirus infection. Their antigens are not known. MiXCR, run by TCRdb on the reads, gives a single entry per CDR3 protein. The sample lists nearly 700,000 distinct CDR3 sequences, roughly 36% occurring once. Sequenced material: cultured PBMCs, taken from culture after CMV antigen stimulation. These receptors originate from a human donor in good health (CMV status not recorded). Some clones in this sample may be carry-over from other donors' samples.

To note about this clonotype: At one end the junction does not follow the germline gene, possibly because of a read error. In DNA, the CDR3 is TGTGCCACCAGCAGAGTAACGGAAGAGACCCCGTACTTC. Translated, it gives CATSRVTEETPYF. The chain couples TRBV15 to TRBJ2-5; D call uncertain. CDR1 LNHNV and CDR2 YYDKDF come from the germline V gene (reference sequence). The CDR3 sequence is 13 residues long.

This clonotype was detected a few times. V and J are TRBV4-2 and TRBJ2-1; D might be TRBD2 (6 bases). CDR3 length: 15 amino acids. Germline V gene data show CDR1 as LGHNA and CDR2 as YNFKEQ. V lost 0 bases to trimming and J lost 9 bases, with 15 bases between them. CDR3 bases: TGTGCCAGCAGCCAAGAGGGCGGGGTTTTTGGTGAGCAGTTCTTC. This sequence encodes CASSQEGGVFGEQFF.

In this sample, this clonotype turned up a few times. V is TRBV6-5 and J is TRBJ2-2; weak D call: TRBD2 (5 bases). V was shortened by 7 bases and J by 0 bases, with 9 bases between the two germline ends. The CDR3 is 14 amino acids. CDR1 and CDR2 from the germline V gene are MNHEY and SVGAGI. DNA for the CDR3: TGTGCCAGCACACCGGGGTCGAACACCGGGGAGCTGTTTTTT. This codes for CASTPGSNTGELFF.

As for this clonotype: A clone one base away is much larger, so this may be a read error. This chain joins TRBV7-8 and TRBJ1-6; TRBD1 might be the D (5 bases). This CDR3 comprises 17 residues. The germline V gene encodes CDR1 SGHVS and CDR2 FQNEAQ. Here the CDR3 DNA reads TGTGCCAGCAGCTTAGGGGGACGGGGCTCCTATAATTCACCCTTCCACTTT. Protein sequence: CASSLGGRGSYNSPFHF.

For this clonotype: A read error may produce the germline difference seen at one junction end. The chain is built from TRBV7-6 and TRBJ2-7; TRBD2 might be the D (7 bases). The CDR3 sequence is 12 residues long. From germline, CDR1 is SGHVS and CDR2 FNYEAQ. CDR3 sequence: CAGGQGSCEQYF. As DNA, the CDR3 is TGTGCGGGGGGGCAGGGCTCCTGCGAGCAGTACTTC.

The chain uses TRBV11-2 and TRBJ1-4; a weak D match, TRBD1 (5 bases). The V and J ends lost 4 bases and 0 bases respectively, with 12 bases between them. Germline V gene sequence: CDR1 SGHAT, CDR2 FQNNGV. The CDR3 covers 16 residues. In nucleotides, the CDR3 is TGTGCCAGCAGCTCGGGACCGCCTGCAACTAATGAAAAACTGTTTTTT. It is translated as CASSSGPPATNEKLFF. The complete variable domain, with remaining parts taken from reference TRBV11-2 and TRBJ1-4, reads EAGVAQSPRYKIIEKRQSVAFWCNPISGHATLYWYQQILGQGPKLLIQFQNNGVVDDSQLPKDRFSAERLKGVDSTLKIQPAKLEDSAVYLCASSSGPPATNEKLFFGSGTQLSVL.

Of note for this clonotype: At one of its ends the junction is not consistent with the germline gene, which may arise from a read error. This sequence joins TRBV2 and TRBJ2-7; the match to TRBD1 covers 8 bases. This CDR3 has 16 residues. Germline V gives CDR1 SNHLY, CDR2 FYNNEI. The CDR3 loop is CASSEGSDRALYEQYF. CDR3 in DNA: TGTGCCAGCAGCGAAGGTTCGGACAGGGCTTTGTACGAGCAGTACTTC.

In nucleotides, the CDR3 is TGTGCCAGCACCACCGGGACAGGGTTTAAAGCTTTCTTT. It codes for CASTTGTGFKAFF. The chain is built from TRBV6-1 and TRBJ1-1; TRBD1 matches 9 bases. Per the germline V gene, CDR1 is MNHNS and CDR2 is SASEGT. Trimming cost V 7 bases and J 9 bases; bases outside gene matches: 9. The CDR3 totals 13 residues.

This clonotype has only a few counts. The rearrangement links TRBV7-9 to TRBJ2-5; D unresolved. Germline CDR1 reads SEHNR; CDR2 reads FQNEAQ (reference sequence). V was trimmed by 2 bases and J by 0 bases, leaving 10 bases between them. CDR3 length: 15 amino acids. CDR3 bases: TGTGCCAGCAGCTTAAGAATAAGGGACCAAGAGACCCAGTACTTC. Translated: CASSLRIRDQETQYF.

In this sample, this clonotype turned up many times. The CDR3 DNA reads TGTGCCAGCAGCCTCCGGACAGCCTCCTACAATGAGCAGTTCTTC. It translates to CASSLRTASYNEQFF. The chain recombines TRBV7-2 with TRBJ2-1, with D maybe TRBD1 (6 bases). Germline CDR1 reads SGHTA; CDR2 reads FQGNSA. V was trimmed by 5 bases and J by 0 bases, leaving 11 bases between them. This CDR3 contains 15 residues.

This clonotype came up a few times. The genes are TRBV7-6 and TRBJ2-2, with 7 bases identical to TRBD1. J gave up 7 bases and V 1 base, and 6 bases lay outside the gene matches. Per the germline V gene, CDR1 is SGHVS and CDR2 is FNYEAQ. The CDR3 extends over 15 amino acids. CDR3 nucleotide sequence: TGTGCCAGCAGCTTAGAGTACAGGGGTGGCGGGGAGCTGTTTTTT. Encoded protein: CASSLEYRGGGELFF.

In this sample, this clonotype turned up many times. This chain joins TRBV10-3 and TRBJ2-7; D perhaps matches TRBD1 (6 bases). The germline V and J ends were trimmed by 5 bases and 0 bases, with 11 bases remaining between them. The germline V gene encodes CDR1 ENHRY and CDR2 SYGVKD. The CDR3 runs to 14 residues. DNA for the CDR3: TGTGCCATCAGTTCGGACAGCTTCTCCTACGAGCAGTACTTC. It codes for CAISSDSFSYEQYF.

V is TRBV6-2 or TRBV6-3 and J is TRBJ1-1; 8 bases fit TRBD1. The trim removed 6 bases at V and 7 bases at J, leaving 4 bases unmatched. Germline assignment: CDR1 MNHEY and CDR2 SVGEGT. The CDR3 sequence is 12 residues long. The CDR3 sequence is CASRQGVFEAFF. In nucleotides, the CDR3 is TGTGCCAGCAGACAGGGGGTCTTTGAAGCTTTCTTT.

CDR3 amino acids: CASSLGILGVIQETQYF. In DNA form, the CDR3 reads TGTGCCAGCAGCCTAGGTATCTTGGGGGTAATACAAGAGACCCAGTACTTC. V gene TRBV7-2 combines with J gene TRBJ2-5; D tentatively reads TRBD1 or TRBD2 (5 bases each). The germline CDR1 and CDR2 sequences are SGHTA and FQGNSA. The CDR3 has 17 residues. V gave up 5 bases and J gave up 2 bases, with 21 bases separating them.

As DNA, the CDR3 is TGCAGTGCTAGAGATCTTCGGACAGGCGCGGCAGATACGCAGTATTTT. It specifies CSARDLRTGAADTQYF. The rearrangement joins TRBV20-1 to TRBJ2-3; 7 bases align to TRBD1. Germline V gene data show CDR1 as DFQATT and CDR2 as SNEGSKA (reference sequence). After removal of 0 bases from V and 4 bases from J, the junction contained 10 bases not matched to a gene. The CDR3 is made up of 16 amino acids.

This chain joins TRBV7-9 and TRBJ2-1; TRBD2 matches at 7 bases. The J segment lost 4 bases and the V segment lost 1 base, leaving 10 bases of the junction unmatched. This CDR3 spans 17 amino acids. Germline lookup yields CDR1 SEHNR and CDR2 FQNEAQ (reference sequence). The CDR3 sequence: CASSLVFGGSQYNEQFF. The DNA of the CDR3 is TGTGCCAGCAGCTTAGTATTCGGCGGGAGCCAATACAATGAGCAGTTCTTC.

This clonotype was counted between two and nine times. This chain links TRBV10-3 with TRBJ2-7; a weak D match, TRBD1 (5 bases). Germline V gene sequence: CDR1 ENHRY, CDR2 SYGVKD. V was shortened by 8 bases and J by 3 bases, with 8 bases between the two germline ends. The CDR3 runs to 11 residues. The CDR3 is CAIATVYEQYF. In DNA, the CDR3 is TGTGCCATCGCGACAGTCTACGAGCAGTACTTC.

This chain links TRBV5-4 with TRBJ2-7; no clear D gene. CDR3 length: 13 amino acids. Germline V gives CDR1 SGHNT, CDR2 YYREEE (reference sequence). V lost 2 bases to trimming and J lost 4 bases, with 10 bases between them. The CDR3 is CASSFDSAYEQYF. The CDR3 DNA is TGTGCCAGCAGCTTCGACTCGGCTTACGAGCAGTACTTC.

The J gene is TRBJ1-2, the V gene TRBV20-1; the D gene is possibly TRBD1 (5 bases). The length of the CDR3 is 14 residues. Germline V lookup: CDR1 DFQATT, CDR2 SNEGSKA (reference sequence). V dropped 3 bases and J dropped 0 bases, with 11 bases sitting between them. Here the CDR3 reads CSARMTAANYGYTF. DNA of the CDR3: TGCAGTGCTAGGATGACAGCGGCTAACTATGGCTACACCTTC.

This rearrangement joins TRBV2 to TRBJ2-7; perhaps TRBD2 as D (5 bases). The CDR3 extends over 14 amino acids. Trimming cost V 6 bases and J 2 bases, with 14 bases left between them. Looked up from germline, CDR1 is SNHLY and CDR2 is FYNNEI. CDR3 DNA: TGTGCCAGCAGAAGCCCCGCGGGCCCCTACGAGCAGTACTTC. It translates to CASRSPAGPYEQYF.

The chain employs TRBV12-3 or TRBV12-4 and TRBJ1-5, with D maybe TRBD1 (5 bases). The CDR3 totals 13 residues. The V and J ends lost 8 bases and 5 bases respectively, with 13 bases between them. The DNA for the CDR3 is TGTGCCAGCCGGGGCCTGGGCGATCAGCCCCAGCATTTT. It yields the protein CASRGLGDQPQHF.

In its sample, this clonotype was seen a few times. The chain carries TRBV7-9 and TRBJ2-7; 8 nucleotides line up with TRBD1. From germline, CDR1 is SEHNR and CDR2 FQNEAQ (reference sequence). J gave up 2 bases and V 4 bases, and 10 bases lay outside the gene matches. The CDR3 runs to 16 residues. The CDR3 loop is CASSSHDRGGTYEQYF. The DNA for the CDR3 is TGTGCCAGCAGCTCCCACGACAGGGGAGGTACCTACGAGCAGTACTTC.

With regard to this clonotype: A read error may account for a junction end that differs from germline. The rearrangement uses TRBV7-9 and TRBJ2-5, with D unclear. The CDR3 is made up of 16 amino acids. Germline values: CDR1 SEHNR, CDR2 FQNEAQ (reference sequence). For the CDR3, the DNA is TGTGCCGGCAGCTTCGGAACCCTCCCGGGTCAAGAGACCCAGTACTTC. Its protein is CAGSFGTLPGQETQYF.

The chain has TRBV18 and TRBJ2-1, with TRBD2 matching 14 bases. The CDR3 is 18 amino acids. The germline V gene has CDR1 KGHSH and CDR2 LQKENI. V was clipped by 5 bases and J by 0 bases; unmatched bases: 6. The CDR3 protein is CASSSGLAGEGSYNEQFF. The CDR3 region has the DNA TGTGCCAGCTCATCGGGACTAGCGGGAGAGGGCTCCTACAATGAGCAGTTCTTC.

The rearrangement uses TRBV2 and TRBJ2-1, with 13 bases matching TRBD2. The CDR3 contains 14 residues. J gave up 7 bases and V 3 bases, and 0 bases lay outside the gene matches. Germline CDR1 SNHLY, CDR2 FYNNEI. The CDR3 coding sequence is TGTGCCAGCAGTGAGGGACTAGCGGGGAATGAGCAGTTCTTC. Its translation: CASSEGLAGNEQFF.